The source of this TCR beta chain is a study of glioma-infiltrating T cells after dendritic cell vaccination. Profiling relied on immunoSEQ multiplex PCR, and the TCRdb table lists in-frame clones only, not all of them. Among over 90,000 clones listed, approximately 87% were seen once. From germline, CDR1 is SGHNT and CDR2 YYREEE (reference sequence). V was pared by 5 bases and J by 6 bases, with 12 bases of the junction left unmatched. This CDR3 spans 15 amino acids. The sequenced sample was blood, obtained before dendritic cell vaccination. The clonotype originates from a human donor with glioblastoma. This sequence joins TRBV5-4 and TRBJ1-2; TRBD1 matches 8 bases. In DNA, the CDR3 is TGTGCCAGCAGTTGGACAGGGCAGGAACTTAATGGCTACACCTTC. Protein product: CASSWTGQELNGYTF.